The clone carrying this TCR beta chain has a handful of counts. What it binds is unknown. This sample was included in a study of tumor-infiltrating lymphocytes in localized non-small cell lung cancer. On the study more broadly: Several tumor histologies, both smoking statuses, and some post-neoadjuvant chemotherapy samples were included. Each patient gave resected tumor and non-adjacent uninvolved lung tissue. Study-wide points: Tumor T-cell fraction from TCR sequencing was not associated with recurrence-free survival (p = 0.61).

V shed 0 bases, J shed 4 bases, and the junction held 9 bases outside the gene matches. This CDR3 contains 15 residues. Germline assignment: CDR1 GTSNPN and CDR2 SVGIG (reference sequence). Here immunoSEQ multiplex PCR was the method, and the copy in TCRdb shows in-frame clones only, minus some. Of 9,500 to 15,000 clones in the sample, about nine tenths were seen once. The sequencing sample was made of lung tumor tissue. The chain employs TRBV30 and TRBJ2-7; TRBD2 aligns across 7 bases. This TCR derives from a human donor with non-small cell lung cancer. For the CDR3, the DNA is TGTGCCTGGAGTGTCCCTGGGGCGGGAGCTTACGAGCAGTACTTC. Amino acids: CAWSVPGAGAYEQYF.